Listed below are T cell receptor beta chains from one sample, sequenced in a study of T cells in Graves' hyperthyroidism and ophthalmopathy. A single record per CDR3 protein comes from TCRdb applying MiXCR to the multiplex PCR reads. The data contain about 840,000 distinct CDR3 sequences, 38% of them singletons. Sequences were obtained from blood. Every receptor here comes from a man in his late teens or twenties with Graves' hyperthyroidism. Each CDR3 is given with its conserved first and last residue.

j_call v_call cdr3_aa
TRBJ1-1 TRBV2 CASSEALQGMPEAFF
TRBJ2-5 TRBV7-9 CASSERPGETQYF
TRBJ2-5 TRBV7-9 CASSSPGRATQYF
TRBJ1-3 TRBV7-2 CASSLNPGGVRNTIYF
TRBJ2-2 TRBV7-2 CASSDLVKNTGELFF
TRBJ1-2 TRBV2 CTSTDKVYGYTF
TRBJ2-7 TRBV6-1 CASRKASASYEQYF
TRBJ2-5 TRBV5-6 CASSLGLGSGGPETQYF
TRBJ2-5 TRBV7-9 CASSEWARQETQYF
TRBJ2-7 TRBV12-3/TRBV12-4 CASVDSGDSYEQYF
TRBJ1-1 TRBV15 CATSREREVRAEAFF
TRBJ2-7 TRBV19 CASSSPGTRDYEQYF
TRBJ2-3 TRBV24-1 CTTSVAGTLVDTQYF
TRBJ2-2 TRBV7-8 CASSWAQGRRTGELFF
TRBJ1-3 TRBV4-1 CASSQGDRDGNTIYF
TRBJ2-5 TRBV7-9 CTSIPRRGRQETQYF
TRBJ1-2 TRBV4-1 CASSQVDRDGYTF
TRBJ1-1 TRBV7-3 CASSSGARSWGTEAFF
TRBJ1-1 TRBV12-3/TRBV12-4 CASQEDRYTEAFF
TRBJ2-5 TRBV5-4 CASSLRFSRSKEETQYF
TRBJ2-7 TRBV5-1 CASSRNTAPYEQYF
TRBJ1-5 TRBV6-1 CASSVAGTPNQPQHF
TRBJ2-5 TRBV4-1 CASSPVGLTGKETQYF
TRBJ2-7 TRBV7-2 CASSLGERDWFDEQYF
TRBJ2-5 TRBV20-1 CSAGGQETQYF
TRBJ1-1 TRBV20-1 CSARFNANTEAFF
TRBJ1-2 TRBV12-3/TRBV12-4 CASSSAGGAYGHTF
TRBJ1-1 TRBV7-9 CASSLADRPAEAFF
TRBJ2-7 TRBV6-1 CASSADRGHEQYF
TRBJ1-1 TRBV7-9 CASSLYSDNTEAFF
TRBJ2-7 TRBV25-1 CPLQGVKEYEQYF
TRBJ1-3 TRBV20-1 CSARDQAGWADTIYF
TRBJ2-5 TRBV10-3 CAISQDETETQYF
TRBJ2-2 TRBV25-1 CASSERHRDAGELFF
TRBJ2-5 TRBV7-2 CASRVTGLAEETQYF
TRBJ1-2 TRBV15 CATSRERSDYTF
TRBJ1-1 TRBV20-1 CSARQAEAFF
TRBJ2-5 TRBV29-1 CSVVPLSRGGRAETQYF
TRBJ2-2 TRBV4-1 CASSLPSSGGELFF
TRBJ2-7 TRBV10-3 CASLHPGQGGGYEQYF
TRBJ2-2 TRBV15 CAITLLAGAAGELFF
TRBJ2-7 TRBV9 CASSVASDSSYEQYF
TRBJ2-7 TRBV2 CTSSSSSNEQYF
TRBJ2-7 TRBV4-1 CASSPTEFSEQYF
TRBJ2-7 TRBV7-9 CASSLDLLAEQYF
TRBJ2-7 TRBV12-3/TRBV12-4 CASSLQLRGQPYF
TRBJ2-5 TRBV4-1 CASSQGRKETQYF
TRBJ2-7 TRBV5-4 CAAGGTGLAESYEQYF
TRBJ1-6 TRBV7-2 CASSSDRVYSPLHF
TRBJ1-1 TRBV20-1 CSASRDRHTEAFF
TRBJ2-7 TRBV29-1 CSVELAGRSSYEQYF
TRBJ2-7 TRBV2 CASSSEEGRGSYEQYF
TRBJ2-7 TRBV12-3/TRBV12-4 CASSPLLGNYEQYF